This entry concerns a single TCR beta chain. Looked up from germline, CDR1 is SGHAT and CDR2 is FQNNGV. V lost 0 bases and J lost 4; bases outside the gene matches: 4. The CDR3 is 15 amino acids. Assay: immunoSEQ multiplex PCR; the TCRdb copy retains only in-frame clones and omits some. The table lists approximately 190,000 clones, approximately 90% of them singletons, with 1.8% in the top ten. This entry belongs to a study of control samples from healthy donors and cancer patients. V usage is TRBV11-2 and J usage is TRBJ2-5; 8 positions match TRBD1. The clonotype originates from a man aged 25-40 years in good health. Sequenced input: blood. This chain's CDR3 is CASSLEGRGRETQYF. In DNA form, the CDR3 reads TGTGCCAGCAGCTTAGAAGGCAGGGGGCGAGAGACCCAGTACTTC.